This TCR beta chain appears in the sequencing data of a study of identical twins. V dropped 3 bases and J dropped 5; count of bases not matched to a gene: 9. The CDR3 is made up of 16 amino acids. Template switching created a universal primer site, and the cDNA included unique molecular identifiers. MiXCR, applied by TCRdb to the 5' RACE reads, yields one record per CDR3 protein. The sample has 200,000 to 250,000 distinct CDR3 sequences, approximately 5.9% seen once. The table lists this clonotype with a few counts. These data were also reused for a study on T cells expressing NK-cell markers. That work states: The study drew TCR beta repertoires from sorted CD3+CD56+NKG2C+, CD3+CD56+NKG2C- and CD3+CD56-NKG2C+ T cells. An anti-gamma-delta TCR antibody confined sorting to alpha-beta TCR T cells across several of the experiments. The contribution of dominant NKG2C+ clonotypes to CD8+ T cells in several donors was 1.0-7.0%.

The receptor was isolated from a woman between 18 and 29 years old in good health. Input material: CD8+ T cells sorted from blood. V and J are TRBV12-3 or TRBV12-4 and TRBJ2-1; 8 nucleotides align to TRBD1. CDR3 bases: TGTGCCAGCAGTTTGAGGCAGGGGGCAGAAAACAATGAGCAGTTCTTC. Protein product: CASSLRQGAENNEQFF.